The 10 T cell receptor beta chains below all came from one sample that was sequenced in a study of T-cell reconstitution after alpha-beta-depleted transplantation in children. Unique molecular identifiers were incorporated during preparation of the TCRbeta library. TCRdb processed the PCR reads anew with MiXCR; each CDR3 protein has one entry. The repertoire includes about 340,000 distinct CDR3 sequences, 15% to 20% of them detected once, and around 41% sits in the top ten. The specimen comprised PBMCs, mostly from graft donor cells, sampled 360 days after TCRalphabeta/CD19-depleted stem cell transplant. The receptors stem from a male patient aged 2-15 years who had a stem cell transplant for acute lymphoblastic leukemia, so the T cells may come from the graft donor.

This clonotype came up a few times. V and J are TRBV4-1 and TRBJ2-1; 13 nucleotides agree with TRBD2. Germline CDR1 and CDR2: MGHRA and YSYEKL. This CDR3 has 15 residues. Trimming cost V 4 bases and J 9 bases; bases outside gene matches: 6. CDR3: CASSLGLAGESEQFF. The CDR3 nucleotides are TGCGCCAGCAGCCTTGGACTAGCGGGAGAGAGTGAGCAGTTCTTC.

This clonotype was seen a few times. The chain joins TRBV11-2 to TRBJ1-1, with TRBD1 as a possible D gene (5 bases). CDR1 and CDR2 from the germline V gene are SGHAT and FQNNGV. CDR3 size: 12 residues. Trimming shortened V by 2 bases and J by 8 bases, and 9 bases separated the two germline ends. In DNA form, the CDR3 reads TGTGCCAGCAGCTTACAGGGAAGGGAAGCTTTCTTT. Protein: CASSLQGREAFF.

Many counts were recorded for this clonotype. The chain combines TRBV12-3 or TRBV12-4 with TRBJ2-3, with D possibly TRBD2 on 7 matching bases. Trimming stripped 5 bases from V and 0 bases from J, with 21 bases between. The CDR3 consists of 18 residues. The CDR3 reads CASSRGGGTFLSTDTQYF. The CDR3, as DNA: TGTGCCAGCAGTAGAGGGGGAGGGACCTTCCTTAGCACAGATACGCAGTATTTT.

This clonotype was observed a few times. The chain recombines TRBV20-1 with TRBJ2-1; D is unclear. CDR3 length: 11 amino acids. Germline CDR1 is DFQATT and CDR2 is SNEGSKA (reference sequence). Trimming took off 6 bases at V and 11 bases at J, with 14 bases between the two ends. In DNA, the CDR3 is TGCAGTGCGTCACGGGCGGCCCAGCAGTTCTTC. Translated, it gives CSASRAAQQFF.

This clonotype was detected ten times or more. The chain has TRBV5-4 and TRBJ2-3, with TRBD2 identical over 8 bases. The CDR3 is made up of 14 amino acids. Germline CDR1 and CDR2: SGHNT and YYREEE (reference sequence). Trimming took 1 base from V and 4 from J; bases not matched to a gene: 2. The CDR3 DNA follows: TGTGCCAGCAGCTTGAGCGGGAGTGCAGATACGCAGTATTTT. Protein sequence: CASSLSGSADTQYF. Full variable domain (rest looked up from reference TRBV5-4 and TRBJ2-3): ETGVTQSPTHLIKTRGQQVTLRCSSQSGHNTVSWYQQALGQGPQFIFQYYREEENGRGNFPPRFSGLQFPNYSSELNVNALELDDSALYLCASSLSGSADTQYFGPGTRLTVL.

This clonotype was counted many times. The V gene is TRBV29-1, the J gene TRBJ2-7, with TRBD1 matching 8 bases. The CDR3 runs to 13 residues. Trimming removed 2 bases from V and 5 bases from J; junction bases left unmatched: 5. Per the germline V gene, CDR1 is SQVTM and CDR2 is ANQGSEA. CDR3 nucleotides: TGCAGCGTTGAAAAGGACAGGGAGGACGAGCAGTACTTC. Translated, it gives CSVEKDREDEQYF.

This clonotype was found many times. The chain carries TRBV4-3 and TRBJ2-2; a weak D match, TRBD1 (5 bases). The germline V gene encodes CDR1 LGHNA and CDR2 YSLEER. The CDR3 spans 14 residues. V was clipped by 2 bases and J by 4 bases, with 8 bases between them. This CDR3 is CASSQLDSTGELFF. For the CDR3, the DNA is TGCGCCAGCAGCCAACTCGACAGCACCGGGGAGCTGTTTTTT.

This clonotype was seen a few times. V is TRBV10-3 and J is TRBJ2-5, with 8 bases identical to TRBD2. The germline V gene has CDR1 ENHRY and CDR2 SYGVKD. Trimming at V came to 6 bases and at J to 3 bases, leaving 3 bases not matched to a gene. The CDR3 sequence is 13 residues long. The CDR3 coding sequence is TGTGCCATCAGACCGGGACTAGAAGAGACCCAGTACTTC. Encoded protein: CAIRPGLEETQYF.

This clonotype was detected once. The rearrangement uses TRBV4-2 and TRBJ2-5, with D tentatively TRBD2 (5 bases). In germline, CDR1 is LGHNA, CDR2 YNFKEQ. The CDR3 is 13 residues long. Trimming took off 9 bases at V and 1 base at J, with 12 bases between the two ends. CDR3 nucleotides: TGTGCCAGGAGGTCCGGGGTCCAAGAGACCCAGTACTTC. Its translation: CARRSGVQETQYF.

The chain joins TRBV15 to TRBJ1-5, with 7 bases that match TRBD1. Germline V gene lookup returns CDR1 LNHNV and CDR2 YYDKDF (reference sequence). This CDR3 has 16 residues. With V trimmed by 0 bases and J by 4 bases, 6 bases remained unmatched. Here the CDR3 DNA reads TGTGCCACCAGCAGAGATCCCGGACAGGTGAATCAGCCCCAGCATTTT. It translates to CATSRDPGQVNQPQHF.